One sample yielded the 17 T cell receptor beta chains listed below, sequenced in a study of blood T cells in healthy people across ages. The authors ran a second PCR of 7 to 11 cycles using a sample-barcoded 5' primer and a J-beta primer mix. TCRdb analysed the 5' RACE reads with MiXCR anew, one entry per CDR3 protein. The table has 1.5 million to 2 million distinct CDR3 sequences, 28% seen once. Sequencing input: blood. These receptor sequences come from a woman aged 25 to 39 in good health.

This clonotype was counted between two and nine times. V is TRBV12-3 or TRBV12-4 and J is TRBJ1-2; D perhaps matches TRBD1 (6 bases). Trimming removed 4 bases at V and 6 bases at J, with 18 bases between. The CDR3 contains 15 residues. CDR3: CASSSVQGVGDGYTF. CDR3 nucleotide sequence: TGTGCCAGCAGTTCGGTACAGGGTGTAGGGGATGGCTACACCTTC.

This clonotype was detected many times. The chain has TRBV6-5 and TRBJ2-3; D is ambiguous. The CDR3 sequence is 13 residues long. Germline V gives CDR1 MNHEY, CDR2 SVGAGI. The V gene lost 0 bases and the J gene lost 1 base, with 2 bases spanning the gap. The CDR3 sequence is CASSYSGTDTQYF. The CDR3 nucleotides read TGTGCCAGCAGTTACTCTGGCACAGATACGCAGTATTTT.

This clonotype appeared many times. The genes are TRBV7-3 and TRBJ2-4; 7 bases align to TRBD1. V lost 6 bases to trimming and J lost 9 bases; unmatched junction nucleotides: 2. The germline CDR1 and CDR2 sequences are SGHTA and FQGTGA. This CDR3 is built from 11 residues. The CDR3 nucleotides read TGTGCCAGCAGTGCAGGGGGCATTCAGTACTTC. Translation gives CASSAGGIQYF.

This rearrangement joins TRBV20-1 to TRBJ2-7; D may be TRBD2 (7 bases). The CDR3 consists of 12 residues. Trimming left V 7 bases short and J 1 base short, with 11 bases between. CDR1 and CDR2 from the germline V gene are DFQATT and SNEGSKA (reference sequence). The CDR3 nucleotides are TGCAGTGTTAGGGGGGGATCCTACGAGCAGTACTTC. Its translation: CSVRGGSYEQYF.

This chain joins TRBV2 and TRBJ1-5; D uncertain. The germline V gene encodes CDR1 SNHLY and CDR2 FYNNEI. CDR3 length: 13 residues. The V gene lost 7 bases and the J gene lost 7 bases, with 14 bases spanning the gap. DNA for the CDR3: TGTGCCAGCAAGGTTGGGCAGAGCCAGCCCCAGCATTTT. Translating gives CASKVGQSQPQHF.

The chain recombines TRBV20-1 with TRBJ1-1; D gene unclear. CDR3 size: 13 residues. Trimming left V 5 bases short and J 6 bases short, with 16 bases between. Per the germline V gene, CDR1 is DFQATT and CDR2 is SNEGSKA (reference sequence). As DNA, the CDR3 is TGCAGTGCTCCGGCGCCTAGCATAGCTGAAGCTTTCTTT. Protein sequence: CSAPAPSIAEAFF.

The chain recombines TRBV10-3 with TRBJ2-3; D might be TRBD2 (5 bases). V shed 3 bases and J shed 1 base, with 11 bases lying between them. The germline V gene has CDR1 ENHRY and CDR2 SYGVKD. CDR3 size: 15 residues. In DNA, the CDR3 is TGTGCCATCAGTGATGGACGGGATCGCACAGATACGCAGTATTTT. It encodes CAISDGRDRTDTQYF.

The chain uses TRBV7-9 and TRBJ2-2; D is unresolved. Germline V gene sequence: CDR1 SEHNR, CDR2 FQNEAQ (reference sequence). Trimming left V 1 base short and J 7 bases short, with 4 bases between. There are 12 residues in the CDR3. The CDR3 spells CASSLGLGELFF. The CDR3 bases are TGTGCCAGCAGCTTAGGCCTCGGGGAGCTGTTTTTT.

At least ten counts were recorded for this clonotype. The rearrangement uses TRBV14 and TRBJ1-6; D is unresolved. Trimming cost V 6 bases and J 5 bases, with 8 bases left between them. This CDR3 spans 13 amino acids. Looked up from germline, CDR1 is SGHDN and CDR2 is FVKESK. In DNA, the CDR3 is TGTGCCAGCAGGGTAGTGGATAATTCACCCCTCCACTTT. Translating gives CASRVVDNSPLHF.

Points on this clonotype: One end of the junction does not line up with germline, which may come from a read error. This chain joins TRBV7-9 and TRBJ1-3, with TRBD1 as a possible D gene (5 bases). Per germline, CDR1 SEHNR and CDR2 FQNEAQ (reference sequence). CDR3 length: 13 amino acids. CDR3 DNA: TGTTCCAGCAGCTCAGCAGGGGGAAACACCATATATTTT. This codes for CSSSSAGGNTIYF.

The chain combines TRBV6-1 with TRBJ2-1; 7 bases agree with TRBD1. V shed 8 bases and J 2 bases; nucleotides not matched to a gene: 3. Germline CDR1 MNHNS, CDR2 SASEGT. The CDR3 extends over 13 amino acids. CDR3 sequence: CASEGTAYNEQFF. In DNA, the CDR3 is TGTGCCAGCGAGGGGACAGCCTACAATGAGCAGTTCTTC.

With respect to this clonotype: A read error may produce the germline difference seen at one junction end. V and J are TRBV6-2 or TRBV6-3 and TRBJ2-7, with D possibly matching TRBD1 (6 bases). Per the germline V gene, CDR1 is MNHEY and CDR2 is SVGEGT. CDR3 length equals 16 residues. Here the CDR3 DNA reads TGTGCCGGCAGTTACAGGGCTGGGACAAGGAACTACGAGCAGTACTTC. It codes for CAGSYRAGTRNYEQYF.

The chain employs TRBV30 and TRBJ1-1; weak D call: TRBD1 (6 bases). CDR1 is GTSNPN, CDR2 SVGIG, per germline (reference sequence). V gave up 1 base and J gave up 0 bases, with 6 bases separating them. CDR3 size: 13 residues. CDR3 DNA: TGTGCCTGGAGTGGACAGGTGAACACTGAAGCTTTCTTT. It specifies CAWSGQVNTEAFF.

This clonotype was detected once. V is TRBV7-2 and J is TRBJ2-1, with TRBD2 matching 10 bases. The J call may be in error: the DNA end matches TRBJ2-7 better. From germline, CDR1 is SGHTA and CDR2 FQGNSA. The CDR3 consists of 16 residues. DNA for the CDR3: TGTGCCAGCAGCCAGGGGAACCTAGCGGGGGTCTACGAGCAGTACTTC. Translated, it gives CASSQGNLAGVYEQYF.

V is TRBV20-1 and J is TRBJ1-1, with D uncertain. Trimming shortened V by 6 bases and J by 2 bases, and 13 bases separated the two germline ends. The V gene's germline CDR1 is DFQATT and CDR2 SNEGSKA (reference sequence). The CDR3 contains 13 residues. The CDR3 spells CSAQRAGNTEAFF. CDR3 bases: TGCAGTGCCCAAAGGGCGGGAAACACTGAAGCTTTCTTT.

This clonotype was counted once. The chain couples TRBV20-1 to TRBJ2-1; TRBD2 agrees at 8 bases. The CDR3 has 18 amino acids. The trim removed 0 bases at V and 3 bases at J, leaving 13 bases unmatched. From germline, CDR1 is DFQATT and CDR2 SNEGSKA (reference sequence). The CDR3 is CSARDPREVDKNYNEQFF. The CDR3 DNA reads TGCAGTGCTAGAGACCCGCGGGAGGTTGATAAAAACTACAATGAGCAGTTCTTC.

This clonotype was picked up a small number of times. The chain couples TRBV5-1 to TRBJ2-3, with 7 bases aligning to TRBD2. The germline CDR1 and CDR2 sequences are SGHRS and YFSETQ. V lost 0 bases, J lost 2 bases, and 6 bases stayed unmatched. The length of the CDR3 is 16 residues. The CDR3 here is CASSLEAGLITDTQYF. CDR3 DNA sequence: TGCGCCAGCAGCTTGGAAGCGGGACTTATCACAGATACGCAGTATTTT. Full variable domain (missing parts from reference TRBV5-1 and TRBJ2-3): KAGVTQTPRYLIKTRGQQVTLSCSPISGHRSVSWYQQTPGQGLQFLFEYFSETQRNKGNFPGRFSGRQFSNSRSEMNVSTLELGDSALYLCASSLEAGLITDTQYFGPGTRLTVL.